Detailed here is one T cell receptor (beta chain). The data belong to a study of cytomegalovirus exposure and HLA in healthy donors. Germline V gives CDR1 SEHNR, CDR2 FQNEAQ (reference sequence). The V end was cut by 1 base, the J end by 7 bases, with 7 bases between. This CDR3 spans 13 amino acids. Vbeta (60) and Jbeta (13) primers were used in the PCR. Original handling: An analysis performed later counted 72 million or so unique TCR beta chains (approximately 10 million of them shared). TCRdb's copy holds only in-frame clones and misses some; the assay was immunoSEQ multiplex PCR. V, J and clone size reflect that table, while D and trimming were determined from the DNA. The sample has 150,000 to 200,000 clones; less than 90% are singletons.

The J gene is TRBJ1-4, the V gene TRBV7-9, with D maybe TRBD1 (5 bases). The TCR comes from a boy between 10 and 17 years old in good health and CMV-seronegative. The sequenced sample consisted of PBMCs. CDR3 DNA: TGTGCCAGCAGCTTAGGGACACCTGAAAAACTGTTTTTT. It specifies CASSLGTPEKLFF.